The subject of this entry is one TCR beta chain. This specimen belongs to a study of blood T cell repertoires in COVID-19. Study-level background: The origin of the acute and convalescent COVID-19 samples was the United States, Italy and Spain. T cells, B-cell-depleted T cells, or PBMCs supplied cDNA or gDNA.

Per the germline V gene, CDR1 is SGHRS and CDR2 is YFSETQ. The trim removed 3 bases at V and 4 bases at J, leaving 7 bases unmatched. CDR3 length equals 15 residues. Seattle's cohort entered during active infection and was followed longitudinally. In the authors' methods: Estimation of nucleated cell counts relied on the amplification of reference gene primers. Some clones are missing from TCRdb's copy, which holds only in-frame ones; the method was immunoSEQ multiplex PCR. V and J calls plus clone size are reproduced from that table; the DNA served to infer D and trimming. The sample has over 250,000 clones, approximately 86% seen once; the top ten hold around 13%.

This receptor was taken from a woman aged 70-85 years with COVID-19, enrolled during active disease. Material for sequencing was peripheral blood. J is TRBJ1-2 and V is TRBV5-1; 9 nucleotides agree with TRBD1. DNA of the CDR3: TGCGCCAGCAGCTGGAGTACAGGGGGCGGCTATGGCTACACCTTC. Residues: CASSWSTGGGYGYTF.